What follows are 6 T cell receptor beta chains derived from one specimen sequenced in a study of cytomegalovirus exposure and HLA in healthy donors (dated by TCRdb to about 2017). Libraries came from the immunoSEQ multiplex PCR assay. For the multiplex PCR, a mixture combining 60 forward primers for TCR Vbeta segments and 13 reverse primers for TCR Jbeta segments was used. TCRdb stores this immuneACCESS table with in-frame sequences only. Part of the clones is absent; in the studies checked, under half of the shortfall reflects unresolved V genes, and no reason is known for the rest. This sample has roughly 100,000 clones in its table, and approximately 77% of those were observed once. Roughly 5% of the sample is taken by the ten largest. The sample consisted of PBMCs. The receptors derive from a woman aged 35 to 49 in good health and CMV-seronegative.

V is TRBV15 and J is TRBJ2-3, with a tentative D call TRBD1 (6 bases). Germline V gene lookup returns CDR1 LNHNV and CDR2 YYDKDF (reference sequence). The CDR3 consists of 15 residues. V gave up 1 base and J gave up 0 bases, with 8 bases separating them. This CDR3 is CATSRGQASTDTQYF. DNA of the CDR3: TGTGCCACCAGCAGAGGACAGGCGAGCACAGATACGCAGTATTTT.

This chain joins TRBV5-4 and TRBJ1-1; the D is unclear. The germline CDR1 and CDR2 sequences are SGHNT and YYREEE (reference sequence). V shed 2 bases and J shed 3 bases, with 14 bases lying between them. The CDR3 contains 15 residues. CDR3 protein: CASSFFRGDYTEAFF. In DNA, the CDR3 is TGTGCCAGCAGCTTTTTCCGGGGAGATTACACTGAAGCTTTCTTT.

CDR3 in amino acids: CASSVGRTSKYEQYF. The CDR3 DNA reads as TGTGCCAGCAGCGTAGGAAGGACTAGCAAATACGAGCAGTACTTC. This rearrangement joins TRBV9 to TRBJ2-7; TRBD2 matches at 8 bases. From germline, CDR1 is SGDLS and CDR2 YYNGEE. The CDR3 runs 15 residues. Trimming at V came to 0 bases and at J to 4 bases, leaving 6 bases not matched to a gene.

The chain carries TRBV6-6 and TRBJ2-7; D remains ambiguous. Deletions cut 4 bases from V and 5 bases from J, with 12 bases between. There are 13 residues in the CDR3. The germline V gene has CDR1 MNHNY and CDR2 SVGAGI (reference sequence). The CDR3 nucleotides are TGTGCCAGCAGTTCTTCAGTGTTCCACGAGCAGTACTTC. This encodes CASSSSVFHEQYF.

The CDR3 DNA sequence: TGTGCCAGCAGCTTAATTGAGTGGGACAGGGCCAATTCACCCCTCCACTTT. Amino acid sequence: CASSLIEWDRANSPLHF. The chain combines TRBV7-8 with TRBJ1-6; 9 nucleotides match TRBD1. The CDR3 contains 17 residues. CDR1 is SGHVS, CDR2 FQNEAQ, per germline. Trimming cost V 2 bases and J 7 bases; bases outside gene matches: 9.

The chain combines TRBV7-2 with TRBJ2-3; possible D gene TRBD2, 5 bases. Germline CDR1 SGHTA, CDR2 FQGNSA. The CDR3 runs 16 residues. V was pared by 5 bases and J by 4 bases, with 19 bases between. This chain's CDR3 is CASSRPGSVFPDTQYF. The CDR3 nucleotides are TGTGCCAGCAGCCGGCCGGGGAGTGTGTTCCCAGATACGCAGTATTTT.